Listed below are T cell receptor beta chains from one sample, sequenced in a study of a mutant IDH1 vaccine in newly diagnosed glioma. These TCRs' antigens remain unknown. Profiling relied on immunoSEQ multiplex PCR, and the TCRdb table lists in-frame clones only, not all of them. The sample carries tens of thousands of clones, roughly 80% recorded once. Sequencing used PBMCs, obtained from a glioma patient whose treatment included an IDH1 peptide vaccine. These TCRs come from a woman aged 50 to 60 with glioma. CDR3s include the opening cysteine and the closing phenylalanine or tryptophan. Each record gives: D gene, J gene, V gene, clone size, CDR3 DNA, CDR3 protein. A D gene is named only where the DNA matches it firmly. Clone size is stated in some rows and not others, as once, few, many or a class when expanded.

d_gene: NA
j_gene: TRBJ2-2
v_gene: TRBV6-4
abundance: medium-sized
CDR3nt: TGTGCCAGCAGTGACTCCGCGGGGGCCCACACCGGGGAGCTGTTTTTT
CDR3aa: CASSDSAGAHTGELFF

d_gene: TRBD2
j_gene: TRBJ2-2
v_gene: TRBV15
abundance: NA
CDR3nt: TGTGCCACCCGGCTGGGGACTAACGCCGGGGAGCTGTTTTTT
CDR3aa: CATRLGTNAGELFF

d_gene: TRBD1
j_gene: TRBJ1-5
v_gene: TRBV19
abundance: NA
CDR3nt: TGTGCCAGTAGTACAGACGACAGGGCCTATAGCAATCAGCCCCAGCATTTT
CDR3aa: CASSTDDRAYSNQPQHF

d_gene: NA
j_gene: TRBJ1-6
v_gene: TRBV9
abundance: NA
CDR3nt: TGTGCCAGCAGCGTAGGAACAAACAATAATTCACCCCTCCACTTT
CDR3aa: CASSVGTNNNSPLHF

d_gene: NA
j_gene: TRBJ1-2
v_gene: TRBV29-1
abundance: NA
CDR3nt: TGCAGCGTCGAAGGGTGGGGCAGCTCTAACTATGGCTACACCTTC
CDR3aa: CSVEGWGSSNYGYTF

d_gene: TRBD2
j_gene: TRBJ2-4
v_gene: TRBV2
abundance: NA
CDR3nt: TGTGCCAGCAGTGAAGAAGGAGGAGCGGGGTTTGACATTCAGTACTTC
CDR3aa: CASSEEGGAGFDIQYF

d_gene: NA
j_gene: TRBJ2-7
v_gene: TRBV6-1
abundance: NA
CDR3nt: TGTGCCAGCAGTGCCAATCTCTACGAGCAGTACTTC
CDR3aa: CASSANLYEQYF

d_gene: TRBD1
j_gene: TRBJ1-4
v_gene: TRBV7-9
abundance: NA
CDR3nt: TGTGCCAGCAGCGACCGGGACAGGGCTGAAAAACTGTTTTTT
CDR3aa: CASSDRDRAEKLFF

d_gene: NA
j_gene: TRBJ2-7
v_gene: TRBV6-1
abundance: NA
CDR3nt: TGTGCCAGCAGTGAAACAGGGCACTCCTACGAGCAGTACTTC
CDR3aa: CASSETGHSYEQYF

d_gene: NA
j_gene: TRBJ2-7
v_gene: TRBV5-8
abundance: NA
CDR3nt: TGTGCCAGCAGTCCGGTGGATGGCTCCTACGAGCAGTACTTC
CDR3aa: CASSPVDGSYEQYF

d_gene: TRBD1
j_gene: TRBJ2-7
v_gene: TRBV6-8
abundance: NA
CDR3nt: TGTGCCAGCAGTAGAGACAGGGGGGGTACCTACGAGCAGTACTTC
CDR3aa: CASSRDRGGTYEQYF

d_gene: NA
j_gene: TRBJ2-7
v_gene: TRBV2
abundance: NA
CDR3nt: TGTGCCAGCAGTACAGGTTCGGTGGAGTACTTC
CDR3aa: CASSTGSVEYF

d_gene: NA
j_gene: TRBJ1-1
v_gene: TRBV13
abundance: NA
CDR3nt: TGTGCCAGCAGCTTAGGCCGCTCCGCAGAAGCTTTCTTT
CDR3aa: CASSLGRSAEAFF

d_gene: NA
j_gene: TRBJ2-1
v_gene: TRBV4-1
abundance: NA
CDR3nt: TGCGCCAGCAGTCGTCGTAACAATGAGCAGTTCTTC
CDR3aa: CASSRRNNEQFF

d_gene: NA
j_gene: TRBJ1-3
v_gene: TRBV7-8
abundance: NA
CDR3nt: TGTGCCAGCAGCTTTCAGAGGACCTCTGGAAACACCATATATTTT
CDR3aa: CASSFQRTSGNTIYF